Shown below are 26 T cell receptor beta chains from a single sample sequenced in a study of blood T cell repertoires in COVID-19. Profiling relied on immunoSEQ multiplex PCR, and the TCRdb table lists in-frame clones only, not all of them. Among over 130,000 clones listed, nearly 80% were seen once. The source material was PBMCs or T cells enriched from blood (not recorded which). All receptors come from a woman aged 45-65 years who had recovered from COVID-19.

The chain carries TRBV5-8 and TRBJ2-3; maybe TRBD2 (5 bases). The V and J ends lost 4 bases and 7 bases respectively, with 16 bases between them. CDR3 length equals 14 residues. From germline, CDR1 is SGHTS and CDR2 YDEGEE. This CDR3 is CASSPGVARNTQYF. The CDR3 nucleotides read TGTGCCAGCAGCCCCGGGGTAGCTAGAAATACGCAGTATTTT.

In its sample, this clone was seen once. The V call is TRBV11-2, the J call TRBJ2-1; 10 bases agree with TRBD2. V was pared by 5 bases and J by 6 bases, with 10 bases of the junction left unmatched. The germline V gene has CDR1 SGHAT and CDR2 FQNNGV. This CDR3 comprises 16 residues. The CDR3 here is CASSNWTSGYVNEQFF. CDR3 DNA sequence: TGTGCCAGCAGCAACTGGACTAGCGGTTATGTCAATGAGCAGTTCTTC. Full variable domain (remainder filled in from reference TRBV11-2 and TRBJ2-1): EAGVAQSPRYKIIEKRQSVAFWCNPISGHATLYWYQQILGQGPKLLIQFQNNGVVDDSQLPKDRFSAERLKGVDSTLKIQPAKLEDSAVYLCASSNWTSGYVNEQFFGPGTRLTVL.

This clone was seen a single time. The CDR3 sequence: CASSWGLAGAGDNEQFF. The CDR3, as DNA: TGTGCCAGCAGTTGGGGACTAGCGGGGGCGGGGGACAATGAGCAGTTCTTC. J is TRBJ2-1 and V is TRBV3-1 (or the pseudogene TRBV3-2); 14 bases line up with TRBD2. Trimming cost V 6 bases and J 5 bases; bases outside gene matches: 9. The CDR3 is 17 amino acids. From germline, CDR1 is LGHDT and CDR2 YNNKEL (reference sequence).

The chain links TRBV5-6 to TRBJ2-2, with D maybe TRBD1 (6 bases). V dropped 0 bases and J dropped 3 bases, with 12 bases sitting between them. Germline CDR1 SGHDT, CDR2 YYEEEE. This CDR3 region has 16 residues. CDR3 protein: CASSLEGVRDTGELFF. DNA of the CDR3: TGTGCCAGCAGCTTGGAGGGGGTGAGGGACACCGGGGAGCTGTTTTTT. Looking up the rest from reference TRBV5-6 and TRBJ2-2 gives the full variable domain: DAGVTQSPTHLIKTRGQQVTLRCSPKSGHDTVSWYQQALGQGPQFIFQYYEEEERQRGNFPDRFSGHQFPNYSSELNVNALLLGDSALYLCASSLEGVRDTGELFFGEGSRLTVL.

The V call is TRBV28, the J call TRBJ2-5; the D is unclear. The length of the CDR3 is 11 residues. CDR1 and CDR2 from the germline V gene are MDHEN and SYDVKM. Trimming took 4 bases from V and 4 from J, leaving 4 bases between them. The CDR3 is CASSYRETQYF. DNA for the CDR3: TGTGCCAGCAGTTACAGAGAGACCCAGTACTTC.

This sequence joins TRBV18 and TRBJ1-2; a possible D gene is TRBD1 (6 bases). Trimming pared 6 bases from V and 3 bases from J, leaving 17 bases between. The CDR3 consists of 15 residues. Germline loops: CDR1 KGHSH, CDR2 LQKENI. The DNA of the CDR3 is TGTGCCAGCTCCATAAGGGCAGGGGACGACTATGGCTACACCTTC. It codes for CASSIRAGDDYGYTF.

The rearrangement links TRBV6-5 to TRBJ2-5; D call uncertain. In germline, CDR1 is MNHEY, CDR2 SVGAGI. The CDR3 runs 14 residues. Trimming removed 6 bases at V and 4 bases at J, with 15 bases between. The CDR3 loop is CASRPTYGSETQYF. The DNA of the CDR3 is TGTGCCAGCAGGCCCACATATGGCTCAGAGACCCAGTACTTC.

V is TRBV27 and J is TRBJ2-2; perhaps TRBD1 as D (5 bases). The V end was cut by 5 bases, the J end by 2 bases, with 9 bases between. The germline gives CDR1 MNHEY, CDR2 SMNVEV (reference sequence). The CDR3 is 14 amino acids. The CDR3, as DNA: TGTGCCAGCAGTCAGACAGTTAACACCGGGGAGCTGTTTTTT. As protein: CASSQTVNTGELFF.

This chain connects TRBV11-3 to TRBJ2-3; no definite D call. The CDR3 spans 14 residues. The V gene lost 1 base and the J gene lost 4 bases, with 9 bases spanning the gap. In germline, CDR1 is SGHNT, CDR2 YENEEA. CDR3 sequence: CASSLGDRADTQYF. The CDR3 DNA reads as TGTGCCAGCAGCTTAGGAGATCGAGCAGATACGCAGTATTTT.

The CDR3 DNA follows: TGTGCCAGCAGCCCCGCCGGGGAAAGCAATCAGCCCCAGCATTTT. This codes for CASSPAGESNQPQHF. This chain joins TRBV7-8 and TRBJ1-5; no firm D call. Germline V gives CDR1 SGHVS, CDR2 FQNEAQ. With 5 bases removed from V and 1 base from J, the gap between germline ends came to 12 bases. CDR3 size: 15 residues. Combining the CDR3 with reference TRBV7-8 and TRBJ1-5 gives the whole variable domain GAGVSQSPRYKVAKRGQDVALRCDPISGHVSLFWYQQALGQGPEFLTYFQNEAQLDKSGLPSDRFFAERPEGSVSTLKIQRTQQEDSAVYLCASSPAGESNQPQHFGDGTRLSIL.

CDR3 sequence reads: CASSIGGGGGNTIYF. The CDR3 bases are TGTGCCAGCAGCATCGGTGGGGGCGGGGGAAACACCATATATTTT. The rearrangement joins TRBV28 to TRBJ1-3, with a weak D call TRBD1 (6 bases). V dropped 6 bases and J dropped 4 bases, with 16 bases sitting between them. Germline V lookup: CDR1 MDHEN, CDR2 SYDVKM. The CDR3 contains 15 residues.

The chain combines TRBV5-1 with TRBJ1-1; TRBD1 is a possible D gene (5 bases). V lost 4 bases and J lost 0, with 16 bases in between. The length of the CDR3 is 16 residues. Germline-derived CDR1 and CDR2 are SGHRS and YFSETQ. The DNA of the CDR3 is TGCGCCAGCAGCATACAGACGACAGACATGAACACTGAAGCTTTCTTT. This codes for CASSIQTTDMNTEAFF.

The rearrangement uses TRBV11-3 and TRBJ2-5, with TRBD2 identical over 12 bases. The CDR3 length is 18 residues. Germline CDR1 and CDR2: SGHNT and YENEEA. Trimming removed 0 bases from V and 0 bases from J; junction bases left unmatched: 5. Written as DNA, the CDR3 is TGTGCCAGCAGCTTAGATGTGTGGACTAGCGGGGACCAAGAGACCCAGTACTTC. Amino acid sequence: CASSLDVWTSGDQETQYF.

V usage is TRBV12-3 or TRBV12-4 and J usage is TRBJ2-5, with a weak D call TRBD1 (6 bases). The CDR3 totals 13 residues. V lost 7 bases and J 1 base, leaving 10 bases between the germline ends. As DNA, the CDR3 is TGTGCCAGCAATGAAGGGGGCCAAGAGACCCAGTACTTC. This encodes CASNEGGQETQYF.

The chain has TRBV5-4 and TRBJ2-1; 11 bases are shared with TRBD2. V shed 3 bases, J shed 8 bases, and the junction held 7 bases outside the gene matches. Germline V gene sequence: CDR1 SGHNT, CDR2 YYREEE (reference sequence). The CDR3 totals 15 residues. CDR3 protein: CASSSTSGSSDEQFF. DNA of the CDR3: TGTGCCAGCAGCTCAACTAGCGGGAGTAGTGATGAGCAGTTCTTC. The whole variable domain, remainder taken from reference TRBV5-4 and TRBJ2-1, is ETGVTQSPTHLIKTRGQQVTLRCSSQSGHNTVSWYQQALGQGPQFIFQYYREEENGRGNFPPRFSGLQFPNYSSELNVNALELDDSALYLCASSSTSGSSDEQFFGPGTRLTVL.

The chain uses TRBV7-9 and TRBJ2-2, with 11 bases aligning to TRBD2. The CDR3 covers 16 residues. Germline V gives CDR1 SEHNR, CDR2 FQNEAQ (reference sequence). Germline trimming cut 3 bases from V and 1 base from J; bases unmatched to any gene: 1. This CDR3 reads CASSFTSGRNTGELFF. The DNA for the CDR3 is TGTGCCAGCAGCTTTACTAGCGGGAGGAACACCGGGGAGCTGTTTTTT.

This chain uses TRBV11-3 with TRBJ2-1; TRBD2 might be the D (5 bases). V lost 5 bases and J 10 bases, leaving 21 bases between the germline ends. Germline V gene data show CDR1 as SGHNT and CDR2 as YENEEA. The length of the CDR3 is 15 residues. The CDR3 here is CASSPHMEGAAEQFF. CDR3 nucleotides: TGTGCCAGCAGCCCCCATATGGAAGGAGCGGCGGAGCAGTTCTTC.

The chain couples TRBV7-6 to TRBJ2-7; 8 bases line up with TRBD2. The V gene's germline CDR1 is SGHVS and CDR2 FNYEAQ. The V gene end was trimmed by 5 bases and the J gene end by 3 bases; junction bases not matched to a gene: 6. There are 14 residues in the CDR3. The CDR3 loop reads CASSPPGLGYEQYF. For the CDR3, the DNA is TGTGCCAGCAGCCCACCGGGACTAGGCTACGAGCAGTACTTC.

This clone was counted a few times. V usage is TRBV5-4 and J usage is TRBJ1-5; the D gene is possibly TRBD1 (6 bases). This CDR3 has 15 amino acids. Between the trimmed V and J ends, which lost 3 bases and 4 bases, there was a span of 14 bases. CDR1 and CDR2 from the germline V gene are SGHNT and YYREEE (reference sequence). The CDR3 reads CASSSSGEWNQPQHF. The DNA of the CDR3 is TGTGCCAGCAGCTCTTCAGGGGAGTGGAATCAGCCCCAGCATTTT.

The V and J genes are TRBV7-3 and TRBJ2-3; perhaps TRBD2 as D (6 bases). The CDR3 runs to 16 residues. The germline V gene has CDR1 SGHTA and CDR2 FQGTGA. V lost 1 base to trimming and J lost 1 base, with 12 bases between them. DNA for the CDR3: TGTGCCAGCAGCTTAAGGGCGGCTAGCGGCACAGATACGCAGTATTTT. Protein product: CASSLRAASGTDTQYF.

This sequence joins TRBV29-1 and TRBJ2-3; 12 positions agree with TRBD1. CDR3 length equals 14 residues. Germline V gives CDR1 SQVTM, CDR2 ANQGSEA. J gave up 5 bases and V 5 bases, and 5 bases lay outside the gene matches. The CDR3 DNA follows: TGCAGCGTTAGGGACAGGGGGCCCGGAGATACGCAGTATTTT. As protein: CSVRDRGPGDTQYF.

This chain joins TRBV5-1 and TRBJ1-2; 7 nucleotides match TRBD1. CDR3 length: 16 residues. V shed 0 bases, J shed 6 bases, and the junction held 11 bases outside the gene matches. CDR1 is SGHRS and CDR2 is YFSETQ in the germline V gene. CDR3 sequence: CASSLANTRGRNGYTF. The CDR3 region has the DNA TGCGCCAGCAGCTTGGCGAATACGAGGGGGCGGAATGGCTACACCTTC.

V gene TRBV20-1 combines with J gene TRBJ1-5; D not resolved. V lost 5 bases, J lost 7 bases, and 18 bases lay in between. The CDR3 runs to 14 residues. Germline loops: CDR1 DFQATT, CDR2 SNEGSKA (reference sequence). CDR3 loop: CSAGGRLGEQPQHF. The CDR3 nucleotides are TGCAGTGCTGGTGGCCGACTTGGAGAACAGCCCCAGCATTTT.

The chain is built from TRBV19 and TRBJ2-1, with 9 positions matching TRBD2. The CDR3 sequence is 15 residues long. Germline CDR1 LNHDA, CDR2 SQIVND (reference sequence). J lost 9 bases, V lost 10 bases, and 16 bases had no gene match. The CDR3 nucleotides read TGTGCCACCTTTACTGGTAGCGGGAGAACGGTTGAGCAGTTCTTC. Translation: CATFTGSGRTVEQFF.

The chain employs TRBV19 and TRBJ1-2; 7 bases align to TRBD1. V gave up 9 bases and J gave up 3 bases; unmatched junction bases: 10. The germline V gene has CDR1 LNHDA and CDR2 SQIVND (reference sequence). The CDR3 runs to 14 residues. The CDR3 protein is CASQNLQGYYGYTF. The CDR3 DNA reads TGTGCCAGCCAGAATTTACAGGGGTACTATGGCTACACCTTC.

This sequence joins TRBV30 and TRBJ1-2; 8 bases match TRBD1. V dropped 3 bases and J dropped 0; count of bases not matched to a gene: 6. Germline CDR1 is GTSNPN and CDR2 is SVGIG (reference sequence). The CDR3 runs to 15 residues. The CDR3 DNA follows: TGTGCCTGGAGACAGGGGGGTTCCACTAACTATGGCTACACCTTC. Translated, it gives CAWRQGGSTNYGYTF.